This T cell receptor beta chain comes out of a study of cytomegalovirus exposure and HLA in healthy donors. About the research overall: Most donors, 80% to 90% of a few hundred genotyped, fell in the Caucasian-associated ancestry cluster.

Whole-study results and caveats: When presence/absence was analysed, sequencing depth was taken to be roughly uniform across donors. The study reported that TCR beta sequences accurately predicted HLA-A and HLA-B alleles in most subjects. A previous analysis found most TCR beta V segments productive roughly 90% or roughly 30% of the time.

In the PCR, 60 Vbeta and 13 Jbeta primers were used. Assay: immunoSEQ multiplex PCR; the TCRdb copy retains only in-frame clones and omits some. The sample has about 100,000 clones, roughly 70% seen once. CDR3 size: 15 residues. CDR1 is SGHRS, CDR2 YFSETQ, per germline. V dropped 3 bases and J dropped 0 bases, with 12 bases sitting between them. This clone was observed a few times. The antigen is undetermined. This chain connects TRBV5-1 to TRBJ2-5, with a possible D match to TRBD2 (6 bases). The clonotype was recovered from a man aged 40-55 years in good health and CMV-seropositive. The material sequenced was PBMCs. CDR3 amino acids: CASSYRGNDQETQYF. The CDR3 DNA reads TGCGCCAGCAGCTACCGGGGGAACGACCAAGAGACCCAGTACTTC.